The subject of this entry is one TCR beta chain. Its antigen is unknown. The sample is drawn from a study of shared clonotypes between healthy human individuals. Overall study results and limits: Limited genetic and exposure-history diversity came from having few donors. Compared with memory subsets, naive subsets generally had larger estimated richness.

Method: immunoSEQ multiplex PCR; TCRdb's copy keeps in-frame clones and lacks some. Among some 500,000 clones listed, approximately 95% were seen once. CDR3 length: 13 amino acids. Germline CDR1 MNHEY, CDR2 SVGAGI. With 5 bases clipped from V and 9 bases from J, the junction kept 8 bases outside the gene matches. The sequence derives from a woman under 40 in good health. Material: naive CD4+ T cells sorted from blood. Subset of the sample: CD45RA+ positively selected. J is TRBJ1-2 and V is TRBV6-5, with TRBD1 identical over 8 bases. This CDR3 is CASSKGQATRYTF. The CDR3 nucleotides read TGTGCCAGCAGTAAGGGACAGGCTACGCGCTACACCTTC.